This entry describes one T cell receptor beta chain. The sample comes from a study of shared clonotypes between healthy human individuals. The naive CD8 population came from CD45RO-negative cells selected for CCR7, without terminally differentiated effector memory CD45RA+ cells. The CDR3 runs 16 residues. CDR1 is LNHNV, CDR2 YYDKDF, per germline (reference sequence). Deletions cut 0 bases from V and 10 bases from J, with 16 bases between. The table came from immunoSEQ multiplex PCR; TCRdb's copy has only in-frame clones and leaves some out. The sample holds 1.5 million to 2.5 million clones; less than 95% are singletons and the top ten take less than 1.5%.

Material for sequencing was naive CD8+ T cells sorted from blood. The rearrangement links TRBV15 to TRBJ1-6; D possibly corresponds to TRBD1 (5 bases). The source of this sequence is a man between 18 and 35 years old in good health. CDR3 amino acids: CATSRDENRLGSPLHF. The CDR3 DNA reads TGTGCCACCAGCAGAGATGAGAACAGGTTGGGCTCACCCCTCCACTTT.